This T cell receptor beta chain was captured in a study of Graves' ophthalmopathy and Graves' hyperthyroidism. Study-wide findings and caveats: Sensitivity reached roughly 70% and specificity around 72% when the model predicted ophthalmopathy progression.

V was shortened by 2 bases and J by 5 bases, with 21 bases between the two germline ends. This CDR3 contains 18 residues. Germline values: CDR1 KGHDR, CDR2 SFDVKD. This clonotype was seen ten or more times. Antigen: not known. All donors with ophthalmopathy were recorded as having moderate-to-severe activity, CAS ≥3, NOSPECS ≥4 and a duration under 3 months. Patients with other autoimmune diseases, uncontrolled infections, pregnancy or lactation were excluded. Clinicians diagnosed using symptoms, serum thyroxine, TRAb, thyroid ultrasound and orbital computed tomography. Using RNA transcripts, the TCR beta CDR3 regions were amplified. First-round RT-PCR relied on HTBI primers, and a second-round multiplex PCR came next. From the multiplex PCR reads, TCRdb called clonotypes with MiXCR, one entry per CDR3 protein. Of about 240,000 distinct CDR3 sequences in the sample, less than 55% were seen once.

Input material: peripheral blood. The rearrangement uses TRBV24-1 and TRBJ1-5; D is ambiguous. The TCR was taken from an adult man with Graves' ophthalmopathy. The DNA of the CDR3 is TGTGCCACCAGTGATTCAAGAGATTGGCCCCGAGATTATCAGCCCCAGCATTTT. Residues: CATSDSRDWPRDYQPQHF.